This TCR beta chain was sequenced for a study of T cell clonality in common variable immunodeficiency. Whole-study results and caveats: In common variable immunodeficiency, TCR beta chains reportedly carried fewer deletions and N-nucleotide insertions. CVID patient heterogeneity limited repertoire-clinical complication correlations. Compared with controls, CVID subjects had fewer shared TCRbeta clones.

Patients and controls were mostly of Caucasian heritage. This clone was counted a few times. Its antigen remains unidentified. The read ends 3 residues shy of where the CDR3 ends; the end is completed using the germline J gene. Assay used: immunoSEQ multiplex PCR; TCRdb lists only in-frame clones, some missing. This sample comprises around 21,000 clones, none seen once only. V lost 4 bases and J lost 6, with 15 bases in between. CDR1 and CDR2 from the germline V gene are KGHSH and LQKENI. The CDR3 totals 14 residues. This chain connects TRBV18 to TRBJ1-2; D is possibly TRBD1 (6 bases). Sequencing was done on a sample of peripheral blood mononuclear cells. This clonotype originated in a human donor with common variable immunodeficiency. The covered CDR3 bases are TGTGCCAGCTCACACCCCAGGGGAATGGATGGC. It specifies CASSHPRGMDG. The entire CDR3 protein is CASSHPRGMDGYTF. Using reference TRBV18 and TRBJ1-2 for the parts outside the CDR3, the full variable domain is NAGVMQNPRHLVRRRGQEARLRCSPMKGHSHVYWYRQLPEEGLKFMVYLQKENIIDESGMPKERFSAEFPKEGPSILRIQQVVRGDSAAYFCASSHPRGMDGYTFGSGTRLTVV.